The 6 T cell receptor beta chains in this list originate from one sample, sequenced in a study of T cells in Graves' hyperthyroidism and ophthalmopathy. What was amplified from RNA transcripts were TCR beta CDR3 regions. Researchers ran a first-round RT-PCR on the TCR CDR3 using the HTBI primer set. TCRdb re-analysed the multiplex PCR reads in MiXCR, keeping a single row per CDR3 protein. Of over 700,000 distinct CDR3 sequences listed, under 20% were seen once; the top ten hold roughly 17%. The specimen was blood. Receptors originate from a woman between 45 and 60 years old with Graves' hyperthyroidism that later progressed to Graves' ophthalmopathy.

This rearrangement joins TRBV15 to TRBJ1-1; D unresolved. Trimming left V 6 bases short and J 3 bases short, with 11 bases between. Germline values: CDR1 LNHNV, CDR2 YYDKDF (reference sequence). The CDR3 has 13 residues. CDR3 region: CATRGPWDTEAFF. The DNA for the CDR3 is TGTGCCACCAGAGGACCCTGGGACACTGAAGCTTTCTTT.

This clonotype has ten or more counts. This chain uses TRBV29-1 with TRBJ1-1; maybe TRBD1 (6 bases). From germline, CDR1 is SQVTM and CDR2 ANQGSEA. The CDR3 has 13 amino acids. V was pared by 6 bases and J by 0 bases, with 11 bases between. The CDR3 loop is CSVSDRLNTEAFF. DNA of the CDR3: TGCAGCGTCTCGGACAGATTGAACACTGAAGCTTTCTTT.

This clonotype was detected ten times or more. The chain has TRBV11-1 and TRBJ1-6; 8 positions agree with TRBD1. Germline V gene lookup returns CDR1 SGHAT and CDR2 FQDESV (reference sequence). CDR3 size: 16 residues. V trimming: 3 bases; J trimming: 6 bases; junction bases outside the gene matches: 7. The CDR3 region is CASSFRGLGGNSPLHF. CDR3 DNA sequence: TGTGCCAGCAGCTTCAGGGGGCTCGGCGGTAATTCACCCCTCCACTTT.

The CDR3 DNA follows: TGTGCCAGCAGGGGGGGGTACAGAGAGCAGTTCTTC. Translation gives CASRGGYREQFF. The chain joins TRBV27 to TRBJ2-1; TRBD2 matches at 7 bases. Germline V gene data show CDR1 as MNHEY and CDR2 as SMNVEV (reference sequence). The CDR3 has 12 residues. V shed 6 bases, J shed 10 bases, and the junction held 6 bases outside the gene matches.

This clonotype was seen repeatedly, ten times or more. The chain carries TRBV7-3 and TRBJ2-7, with D hard to call. The CDR3 runs to 14 residues. Trimming removed 2 bases at V and 0 bases at J, with 8 bases between. Germline V lookup: CDR1 SGHTA, CDR2 FQGTGA. The CDR3 DNA reads as TGTGCCAGCAGCTTATCGGGCGGCTCCTACGAGCAGTACTTC. As protein: CASSLSGGSYEQYF.

In this sample, this clonotype turned up many times. This chain connects TRBV6-1 to TRBJ2-1; 10 bases map to TRBD2. Per germline, CDR1 MNHNS and CDR2 SASEGT. The J segment lost 12 bases and the V segment lost 0 bases, leaving 20 bases of the junction unmatched. This CDR3 is built from 19 residues. The CDR3 loop reads CASSEAGAWLAGESMRQFF. CDR3 nucleotides: TGTGCCAGCAGTGAAGCTGGTGCTTGGCTAGCGGGGGAATCAATGAGGCAGTTCTTC.